The 28 T cell receptor beta chains below come from one sample, sequenced in a study of identical twins listed by TCRdb under 2016. The method behind the library was 5' RACE. Data came from an Illumina HiSeq 2000. TCRdb applied fastp at Q25 and MiXCR to the public reads, then kept only in-frame beta chains. Identical CDR3 proteins give one entry, which carries the most common genes and DNA. This sample lists roughly 480,000 distinct CDR3 sequences; roughly 24% were detected once. Jointly, the top ten make up about 2.9% of the sample. These data were also filed under a second study, of T cells expressing NK-cell markers.

The source material was CD4+ T cells sorted from blood. These receptors were collected from a young woman in good health.

The chain couples TRBV12-5 to TRBJ2-4; a possible D gene is TRBD1 (5 bases). CDR1 and CDR2 (germline): LGHNT, FRNRAP. The length of the CDR3 is 11 residues. V was trimmed by 5 bases and J by 12 bases, leaving 11 bases between them. Here the CDR3 DNA reads TGTGCTAGTGGTGAACAGGTTAATCAGTACTTC. It codes for CASGEQVNQYF.

A few counts support this clonotype. The chain is built from TRBV24-1 and TRBJ2-1, with 8 bases lining up with TRBD2. Germline lookup yields CDR1 KGHDR and CDR2 SFDVKD. The CDR3 covers 17 residues. V lost 4 bases and J lost 7; bases outside the gene matches: 14. The CDR3 sequence is CATSDGPGLGVANEQFF. CDR3 DNA sequence: TGTGCCACCAGTGACGGACCGGGACTAGGGGTAGCAAATGAGCAGTTCTTC.

Remarks on this clonotype: The junction and the germline gene differ at one end; a read error may be behind it. V is TRBV7-7 and J is TRBJ2-1; D possibly corresponds to TRBD2 (7 bases). Germline V CDR1 and CDR2: SSHAT, FNYEAQ (reference sequence). The CDR3 consists of 13 residues. CDR3 residues: CASSTNWGGEQFF. The DNA of the CDR3 is TGTGCTAGCAGCACCAACTGGGGGGGCGAGCAGTTCTTC.

The rearrangement joins TRBV7-6 to TRBJ1-1; TRBD1 matches at 9 bases. The CDR3 totals 16 residues. Germline V gives CDR1 SGHVS, CDR2 FNYEAQ. Germline trimming cut 6 bases from V and 6 bases from J; bases unmatched to any gene: 14. CDR3 nucleotides: TGTGCCAGCAGTTCCGGGACAGGGAAGGGGAGGCCTGAAGCTTTCTTT. Protein: CASSSGTGKGRPEAFF.

This clonotype was found many times. This chain links TRBV2 with TRBJ2-5; unclear D gene. Germline V lookup: CDR1 SNHLY, CDR2 FYNNEI. This CDR3 spans 11 amino acids. V shed 5 bases and J shed 10 bases, with 11 bases lying between them. CDR3 region: CASSPEPRQYF. CDR3 coding DNA: TGTGCCAGCAGTCCCGAACCTCGCCAGTACTTC.

This clonotype was seen a few times. The genes are TRBV12-3 or TRBV12-4 and TRBJ2-7; possible D gene TRBD1, 5 bases. The CDR3 has 14 amino acids. With 3 bases removed from V and 5 bases from J, the gap between germline ends came to 14 bases. CDR3 amino acids: CASSLDGVGDEQYF. DNA for the CDR3: TGTGCCAGCAGTTTGGATGGAGTAGGGGACGAGCAGTACTTC.

V is TRBV6-2 or TRBV6-3 and J is TRBJ2-3, with 10 bases fitting TRBD2. CDR1 MNHEY and CDR2 SVGEGT come from the germline V gene. The CDR3 totals 15 residues. The V segment lost 10 bases and the J segment 3 bases; nucleotides outside the gene matches: 10. The CDR3, as DNA: TGTGCCATCCGACCTAGCGGGAGTGAGACAGATACGCAGTATTTT. Amino acids: CAIRPSGSETDTQYF.

This clonotype was observed a few times. This rearrangement joins TRBV20-1 to TRBJ2-7; D is unresolved. CDR1 DFQATT and CDR2 SNEGSKA come from the germline V gene (reference sequence). With 0 bases removed from V and 5 bases from J, the gap between germline ends came to 11 bases. CDR3 length: 13 amino acids. The CDR3 region has the DNA TGCAGTGCTAGAGACTACCGGTCTAACGAGCAGTACTTC. Translating it yields CSARDYRSNEQYF.

The chain employs TRBV19 and TRBJ2-2; D is unclear. Deletions cut 7 bases from V and 4 bases from J, with 10 bases between. CDR3 size: 13 residues. Germline V gives CDR1 LNHDA, CDR2 SQIVND (reference sequence). The CDR3 coding sequence is TGTGCCAGTAACCCGACCGGCACCGGGGAGCTGTTTTTT. It encodes CASNPTGTGELFF.

V usage is TRBV10-3 and J usage is TRBJ2-1; 12 bases map to TRBD1. CDR1 is ENHRY and CDR2 is SYGVKD in the germline V gene. The CDR3 extends over 18 amino acids. Losses at the gene ends were 7 bases for V and 0 bases for J; bases not matched to a gene: 10. CDR3 protein: CAITSGTGGRSSYNEQFF. CDR3 bases: TGTGCCATCACCAGCGGGACAGGGGGCCGAAGCTCCTACAATGAGCAGTTCTTC.

The chain joins TRBV5-1 to TRBJ2-3; TRBD2 matches 11 bases. The V gene's germline CDR1 is SGHRS and CDR2 YFSETQ. With V trimmed by 2 bases and J by 5 bases, 4 bases remained unmatched. This CDR3 spans 15 amino acids. In DNA form, the CDR3 reads TGCGCCAGCAGCTTTACTAGCGGGGGAGGAGATACGCAGTATTTT. Translation: CASSFTSGGGDTQYF.

The chain employs TRBV20-1 and TRBJ2-3; a weak D match, TRBD2 (6 bases). Germline assignment: CDR1 DFQATT and CDR2 SNEGSKA (reference sequence). The V gene lost 3 bases and the J gene lost 4 bases, with 14 bases spanning the gap. The CDR3 runs to 14 residues. The CDR3 protein is CSASPGLPSDTQYF. CDR3 nucleotide sequence: TGCAGTGCTAGCCCGGGACTTCCTTCAGATACGCAGTATTTT.

The chain has TRBV20-1 and TRBJ1-3; a possible D gene is TRBD1 (6 bases). The V gene lost 5 bases and the J gene lost 0 bases, with 11 bases spanning the gap. Germline V lookup: CDR1 DFQATT, CDR2 SNEGSKA (reference sequence). The CDR3 totals 14 residues. CDR3 amino acids: CSAYRDLSGNTIYF. The CDR3 bases are TGCAGTGCTTACAGGGACCTCTCTGGAAACACCATATATTTT.

This clonotype was seen a few times. The V gene is TRBV18, the J gene TRBJ2-7; D gene uncertain. Between the trimmed V and J ends, which lost 3 bases and 2 bases, there was a span of 5 bases. Germline V gene sequence: CDR1 KGHSH, CDR2 LQKENI. The CDR3 totals 12 residues. CDR3 amino acids: CASSPQTYEQYF. CDR3 in DNA: TGTGCCAGCTCACCGCAAACCTACGAGCAGTACTTC.

This chain links TRBV20-1 with TRBJ2-1; D is ambiguous. CDR3 size: 11 residues. V was cut by 4 bases and J by 7 bases, with 8 bases left in between. The germline V gene has CDR1 DFQATT and CDR2 SNEGSKA (reference sequence). CDR3 DNA: TGCAGTGCTACTTCCTTTAATGAGCAGTTCTTC. Amino acids: CSATSFNEQFF.

This clonotype came up a few times. The chain links TRBV6-5 to TRBJ2-7, with 16 bases identical to TRBD2. J lost 1 base, V lost 2 bases, and 5 bases had no gene match. The CDR3 contains 18 residues. In germline, CDR1 is MNHEY, CDR2 SVGAGI. CDR3 amino acids: CASSYGTSGRAGSYEQYF. CDR3 nucleotides: TGTGCCAGCAGTTACGGGACTAGCGGGAGGGCCGGGTCCTACGAGCAGTACTTC.

CDR3 in DNA: TGCGCCAGCAGCGGGGGACAGCCCTACAATGAGCAGTTCTTC. This codes for CASSGGQPYNEQFF. V and J are TRBV5-1 and TRBJ2-1; 7 nucleotides line up with TRBD1. V shed 4 bases, J shed 2 bases, and the junction held 3 bases outside the gene matches. The CDR3 totals 14 residues. Germline V gives CDR1 SGHRS, CDR2 YFSETQ.

This clonotype was seen more than once but under ten times. This chain joins TRBV20-1 and TRBJ2-1; 10 bases are a match to TRBD2. Germline lookup yields CDR1 DFQATT and CDR2 SNEGSKA (reference sequence). The CDR3 consists of 16 residues. V shed 2 bases and J 0 bases; nucleotides not matched to a gene: 4. CDR3 sequence reads: CSARMASGSSYNEQFF. CDR3 nucleotides: TGCAGTGCTAGAATGGCTAGCGGGAGCTCCTACAATGAGCAGTTCTTC.

This clonotype was recorded a few times. The CDR3 reads CASSLEGKAREQYF. CDR3 nucleotides: TGTGCCAGCAGCCTGGAGGGGAAGGCTCGCGAGCAGTACTTC. The V and J genes are TRBV9 and TRBJ2-7; tentative D call: TRBD2 (6 bases). V lost 4 bases and J lost 6, with 17 bases in between. The CDR3 consists of 14 residues. Germline-derived CDR1 and CDR2 are SGDLS and YYNGEE.

The chain links TRBV7-2 to TRBJ2-5; D is ambiguous. The germline V gene encodes CDR1 SGHTA and CDR2 FQGNSA. The V end lost 4 bases, the J end lost 11 bases, and 5 bases lay between the germline ends. The CDR3 contains 9 residues. The CDR3 reads CASSSQQYF. CDR3 DNA: TGTGCCAGCAGCTCCCAGCAGTACTTC.

The rearrangement links TRBV11-3 to TRBJ2-7; tentative D call: TRBD1 (6 bases). The CDR3 loop spans 12 amino acids. The V end lost 5 bases, the J end lost 8 bases, and 13 bases lay between the germline ends. The germline gives CDR1 SGHNT, CDR2 YENEEA. The DNA of the CDR3 is TGTGCCAGCAGCCCCAACAGGGAGAAGCAGTACTTC. It is translated as CASSPNREKQYF.

This clonotype was counted a few times. This chain joins TRBV7-8 and TRBJ2-7, with 7 bases that match TRBD1. The CDR3 consists of 15 residues. Trimming cost V 5 bases and J 1 base; bases outside gene matches: 8. Germline V CDR1 and CDR2: SGHVS, FQNEAQ. DNA of the CDR3: TGTGCCAGCAGCAGAGAAGGGGGCGCGTCCTACGAGCAGTACTTC. Its protein product is CASSREGGASYEQYF.

This clonotype has only a few counts. The chain employs TRBV19 and TRBJ1-2, with 8 bases that match TRBD1. Germline CDR1 and CDR2: LNHDA and SQIVND (reference sequence). V was pared by 6 bases and J by 8 bases, with 5 bases of the junction left unmatched. The CDR3 is 12 residues long. CDR3 nucleotides: TGTGCCAGTAGAGACAGGGGAGAAGGCTACACCTTC. Translating gives CASRDRGEGYTF.

The rearrangement links TRBV20-1 to TRBJ2-1; D is perhaps TRBD2 (6 bases). Trimming removed 5 bases at V and 0 bases at J, with 14 bases between. The germline gives CDR1 DFQATT, CDR2 SNEGSKA (reference sequence). The CDR3 loop spans 15 amino acids. The CDR3 sequence: CSAARASASYNEQFF. The CDR3 DNA reads TGCAGTGCTGCCAGGGCTAGCGCCTCCTACAATGAGCAGTTCTTC.

This clonotype was counted ten times or more. J is TRBJ1-5 and V is TRBV12-3 or TRBV12-4; 8 nucleotides align to TRBD1. The trim removed 6 bases at V and 6 bases at J, leaving 1 base unmatched. This CDR3 region has 12 residues. Here the CDR3 reads CASSGQGQPQHF. The CDR3 nucleotides are TGTGCCAGCAGCGGACAGGGTCAGCCCCAGCATTTT.

V is TRBV6-2 or TRBV6-3 and J is TRBJ2-7; D is undetermined. Germline V gene lookup returns CDR1 MNHEY and CDR2 SVGEGT. With 3 bases removed from V and 3 bases from J, the gap between germline ends came to 6 bases. This CDR3 region has 12 residues. DNA for the CDR3: TGTGCCAGCAGTTATTACTTCTACGAGCAGTACTTC. Translating gives CASSYYFYEQYF.

The chain employs TRBV9 and TRBJ2-5; possibly TRBD2 for D (5 bases). CDR3 length equals 15 residues. V lost 0 bases to trimming and J lost 4 bases, with 13 bases between them. CDR1 is SGDLS, CDR2 YYNGEE, per germline. The CDR3: CASSVEETTGETQYF. CDR3 sequence (DNA): TGTGCCAGCAGCGTAGAAGAGACTACCGGAGAGACCCAGTACTTC.

Remarks on this clonotype: At one boundary the junction diverges from the germline segment, which might be a read error. The chain couples TRBV7-7 to TRBJ2-3; 8 bases fit TRBD2. The V gene's germline CDR1 is SSHAT and CDR2 FNYEAQ (reference sequence). This CDR3 has 14 residues. As DNA, the CDR3 is TGTGCTAGCAGCCCAGCGGGGGCTCCAGATACGCAGTATTTT. Encoded protein: CASSPAGAPDTQYF.